One and the same sample provided the 24 T cell receptor beta chains below, sequenced in a study of CD4 T cells in relation to SARS-CoV-2 and coronaviruses. Their antigens remain unidentified. Profiled with immunoSEQ multiplex PCR; TCRdb holds only in-frame clones, not every one. The sample records about 43,000 clones, 82% being singletons. Input material: naive CD4+ T cells from PBMCs, cultured in vitro. Subset reported: naive CD4+ T cells isolated by negative enrichment. Source of these receptors: an adult with COVID-19.

This chain connects TRBV7-2 to TRBJ2-1, with TRBD2 matching 7 bases. Germline V gene lookup returns CDR1 SGHTA and CDR2 FQGNSA. V lost 1 base and J lost 7; bases outside the gene matches: 4. The CDR3 covers 14 residues. The CDR3 DNA is TGTGCCAGCAGCTTAGGCGGGAGTATGAATGAGCAGTTCTTC. As protein: CASSLGGSMNEQFF.

The J gene is TRBJ1-1, the V gene TRBV28, with TRBD1 matching over 7 bases. V was clipped by 3 bases and J by 0 bases; unmatched bases: 7. The germline V gene encodes CDR1 MDHEN and CDR2 SYDVKM. This CDR3 region has 16 residues. DNA of the CDR3: TGTGCCAGCAGTTTTTACGTACAGGGGTTGAACACTGAAGCTTTCTTT. The encoded protein is CASSFYVQGLNTEAFF.

The V call is TRBV9, the J call TRBJ1-4; D may be TRBD1 (5 bases). With 6 bases removed from V and 2 bases from J, the gap between germline ends came to 14 bases. Germline lookup yields CDR1 SGDLS and CDR2 YYNGEE. This CDR3 contains 15 residues. Here the CDR3 reads CASTTMGGTNEKLFF. The CDR3 DNA reads as TGTGCCAGCACCACCATGGGGGGTACTAATGAAAAACTGTTTTTT.

In DNA, the CDR3 is TGCGCCAGCAGCCAAGATCGGTATTCACGGGACACTATATTTCCTAACTATGGCTACACCTTC. This codes for CASSQDRYSRDTIFPNYGYTF. The chain carries TRBV4-3 and TRBJ1-2, with D possibly being TRBD1 (6 bases). The CDR3 loop spans 21 amino acids. Trimming cost V 0 bases and J 0 bases, with 26 bases left between them. CDR1 and CDR2 from the germline V gene are LGHNA and YSLEER.

The V call is TRBV7-3, the J call TRBJ2-1; 10 positions agree with TRBD2. The CDR3 extends over 15 amino acids. The germline V gene encodes CDR1 SGHTA and CDR2 FQGTGA. Germline trimming cut 4 bases from V and 2 bases from J; bases unmatched to any gene: 2. Here the CDR3 DNA reads TGTGCCAGCAGCTGGACTAGCGGTCCCTACAATGAGCAGTTCTTC. This codes for CASSWTSGPYNEQFF. The full variable domain, rest sourced from reference TRBV7-3 and TRBJ2-1, is GAGVSQTPSNKVTEKGKYVELRCDPISGHTALYWYRQSLGQGPEFLIYFQGTGAADDSGLPNDRFFAVRPEGSVSTLKIQRTERGDSAVYLCASSWTSGPYNEQFFGPGTRLTVL.

The chain carries TRBV18 and TRBJ2-2; no reliable D call. Germline CDR1 is KGHSH and CDR2 is LQKENI. V was cut by 3 bases and J by 0 bases, with 11 bases left in between. This CDR3 contains 16 residues. CDR3 sequence: CASSPAGIANTGELFF. The CDR3 region has the DNA TGTGCCAGCTCACCGGCAGGCATCGCGAACACCGGGGAGCTGTTTTTT.

The chain employs TRBV4-1 and TRBJ2-7; possibly TRBD2 for D (6 bases). Germline V lookup: CDR1 MGHRA, CDR2 YSYEKL. The V end was cut by 3 bases, the J end by 2 bases, with 14 bases between. There are 15 residues in the CDR3. The CDR3: CASSQSGRNPYEQYF. CDR3 DNA sequence: TGCGCCAGCAGCCAGAGCGGGCGTAACCCCTACGAGCAGTACTTC.

V is TRBV30 and J is TRBJ1-2; 8 nucleotides align to TRBD1. V dropped 5 bases and J dropped 3; count of bases not matched to a gene: 14. Germline CDR1 GTSNPN, CDR2 SVGIG (reference sequence). CDR3 size: 16 residues. DNA for the CDR3: TGTGCCTGGCGGTTTTACGGACAGGGAAAGGACTATGGCTACACCTTC. Translated: CAWRFYGQGKDYGYTF.

The chain combines TRBV19 with TRBJ2-5, with D hard to call. This CDR3 contains 18 residues. Trimming cost V 3 bases and J 5 bases, with 25 bases left between them. Germline V gene data show CDR1 as LNHDA and CDR2 as SQIVND (reference sequence). DNA of the CDR3: TGTGCCAGTAGTATCGGTCAATCAAGACCCACCTTGAGGGAGACCCAGTACTTC. Protein sequence: CASSIGQSRPTLRETQYF. The variable domain in full, completed from reference TRBV19 and TRBJ2-5, reads DGGITQSPKYLFRKEGQNVTLSCEQNLNHDAMYWYRQDPGQGLRLIYYSQIVNDFQKGDIAEGYSVSREKKESFPLTVTSAQKNPTAFYLCASSIGQSRPTLRETQYFGPGTRLLVL.

The chain recombines TRBV19 with TRBJ2-3; D may be TRBD1 or TRBD2 (5 bases each). Germline assignment: CDR1 LNHDA and CDR2 SQIVND (reference sequence). The CDR3 is made up of 16 amino acids. Deletions cut 1 base from V and 4 bases from J, with 15 bases between. CDR3 in DNA: TGTGCCAGTAGTATAGGTAGACGCTGGGACCCAGATACGCAGTATTTT. Encoded protein: CASSIGRRWDPDTQYF.

This clone appeared a few times. CDR3 amino acids: CSARVSTGHTGELFF. CDR3 nucleotide sequence: TGCAGCGCCCGGGTCTCGACAGGACACACCGGGGAGCTGTTTTTT. This rearrangement joins TRBV29-1 to TRBJ2-2; a possible D gene is TRBD1 (6 bases). Per germline, CDR1 SQVTM and CDR2 ANQGSEA. V dropped 7 bases and J dropped 3 bases, with 18 bases sitting between them. The CDR3 is 15 residues long.

This clone has only one observation. The chain links TRBV11-2 to TRBJ2-5; a possible D gene is TRBD1 (6 bases). Germline-derived CDR1 and CDR2 are SGHAT and FQNNGV. Trimming removed 5 bases from V and 2 bases from J, with 15 bases in between. CDR3 size: 15 residues. CDR3 amino acids: CASSPNTGNQETQYF. The DNA for the CDR3 is TGTGCCAGCAGCCCAAATACAGGGAATCAAGAGACCCAGTACTTC.

This clone came up once. J is TRBJ2-5 and V is TRBV6-2 or TRBV6-3; D is unresolved. The CDR3 has 14 residues. The V end lost 1 base, the J end lost 2 bases, and 8 bases lay between the germline ends. CDR1 MNHEY and CDR2 SVGEGT come from the germline V gene. CDR3 loop: CASSYFSGQETQYF. The CDR3 DNA is TGTGCCAGCAGTTACTTCTCTGGACAAGAGACCCAGTACTTC.

This clone appeared a single time. The chain recombines TRBV12-3 or TRBV12-4 with TRBJ1-2; 8 nucleotides agree with TRBD1. Trimming cost V 6 bases and J 5 bases; bases outside gene matches: 5. This CDR3 spans 13 amino acids. CDR3 protein: CASSSTGGYGYTF. For the CDR3, the DNA is TGTGCCAGCAGCTCAACAGGGGGATATGGCTACACCTTC.

This chain links TRBV19 with TRBJ2-5; tentatively, D is TRBD2 (7 bases). This CDR3 contains 15 residues. CDR1 LNHDA and CDR2 SQIVND come from the germline V gene (reference sequence). Trimming removed 5 bases at V and 0 bases at J, with 13 bases between. This CDR3 reads CASSLPGGYQETQYF. The DNA for the CDR3 is TGTGCCAGTAGTCTCCCGGGGGGCTACCAAGAGACCCAGTACTTC.

CDR3 loop: CATSRDRDEQYF. The CDR3 DNA sequence: TGTGCCACCAGCAGAGATCGCGACGAGCAGTACTTC. The rearrangement uses TRBV15 and TRBJ2-7, with D unresolved. Trimming took off 0 bases at V and 5 bases at J, with 5 bases between the two ends. The germline V gene has CDR1 LNHNV and CDR2 YYDKDF (reference sequence). CDR3 size: 12 residues.

This clone was observed a handful of times. The V and J genes are TRBV5-1 and TRBJ2-3, with TRBD2 matching over 13 bases. This CDR3 has 16 amino acids. V trimming: 4 bases; J trimming: 6 bases; junction bases outside the gene matches: 8. CDR1 and CDR2 (germline): SGHRS, YFSETQ. The CDR3 DNA reads as TGCGCCAGCAGCCCAAGGACTAGCGGGAGTTTCGATACGCAGTATTTT. This translates into CASSPRTSGSFDTQYF. The entire variable domain, with the rest obtained from reference TRBV5-1 and TRBJ2-3, is as follows: KAGVTQTPRYLIKTRGQQVTLSCSPISGHRSVSWYQQTPGQGLQFLFEYFSETQRNKGNFPGRFSGRQFSNSRSEMNVSTLELGDSALYLCASSPRTSGSFDTQYFGPGTRLTVL.

The chain employs TRBV9 and TRBJ2-1; D possibly matches TRBD1 or TRBD2 (5 bases each). V was cut by 4 bases and J by 7 bases, with 15 bases left in between. Germline V lookup: CDR1 SGDLS, CDR2 YYNGEE. This CDR3 is 14 amino acids long. CDR3 sequence: CASSPGGTKNEQFF. CDR3 nucleotide sequence: TGTGCCAGCAGCCCGGGTGGGACCAAAAATGAGCAGTTCTTC.

CDR3 in DNA: TGTGCCAGCAGAGGACTAGCGGGAAAGAATGAGCAGTTCTTC. Its translation: CASRGLAGKNEQFF. The chain uses TRBV28 and TRBJ2-1; 12 nucleotides line up with TRBD2. CDR1 is MDHEN and CDR2 is SYDVKM in the germline V gene. The CDR3 has 14 residues. Germline trimming cut 6 bases from V and 7 bases from J; bases unmatched to any gene: 4.

V is TRBV25-1 and J is TRBJ2-7, with 10 nucleotides matching TRBD1. The germline V gene has CDR1 MGHDK and CDR2 SYGVNS. This CDR3 has 15 residues. Germline trimming cut 6 bases from V and 4 bases from J; bases unmatched to any gene: 9. CDR3 sequence reads: CASSNRDRGFYEQYF. In DNA form, the CDR3 reads TGTGCCAGCAGCAACCGGGACAGGGGATTTTACGAGCAGTACTTC.

This sequence joins TRBV28 and TRBJ2-5, with TRBD1 as a possible D gene (6 bases). V lost 6 bases, J lost 5 bases, and 13 bases lay in between. This CDR3 contains 13 residues. CDR1 is MDHEN and CDR2 is SYDVKM in the germline V gene. The CDR3 nucleotides are TGTGCCAGCAGGGTTTTGGGGGCGGAGACCCAGTACTTC. This sequence encodes CASRVLGAETQYF.

This rearrangement joins TRBV2 to TRBJ2-3; the D gene is possibly TRBD1 (5 bases). CDR3 length: 12 residues. The germline CDR1 and CDR2 sequences are SNHLY and FYNNEI. V was cut by 5 bases and J by 6 bases, with 9 bases left in between. CDR3: CASSSQGDTQYF. In DNA, the CDR3 is TGTGCCAGCAGTTCCCAGGGTGATACGCAGTATTTT. Complete variable domain (other parts from reference TRBV2 and TRBJ2-3): EPEVTQTPSHQVTQMGQEVILRCVPISNHLYFYWYRQILGQKVEFLVSFYNNEISEKSEIFDDQFSVERPDGSNFTLKIRSTKLEDSAMYFCASSSQGDTQYFGPGTRLTVL.

The genes are TRBV6-5 and TRBJ1-2; weak D call: TRBD1 (5 bases). Looked up from germline, CDR1 is MNHEY and CDR2 is SVGAGI. Trimming stripped 5 bases from V and 8 bases from J, with 18 bases between. The CDR3 has 14 residues. The CDR3 sequence: CASSPPDKGSGYTF. The CDR3 nucleotides read TGTGCCAGCAGTCCCCCGGATAAGGGGAGCGGCTACACCTTC.

This clone was counted a single time. This rearrangement joins TRBV5-8 to TRBJ1-5; 8 bases are a match to TRBD1. Per germline, CDR1 SGHTS and CDR2 YDEGEE. This CDR3 is built from 14 residues. The trim removed 10 bases at V and 6 bases at J, leaving 12 bases unmatched. CDR3 bases: TGTGCCCTAGCCGACAGGGGAGGTTTTCAGCCCCAGCATTTT. It codes for CALADRGGFQPQHF.